This T cell receptor (beta chain) was profiled in a study of cytomegalovirus exposure and HLA in healthy donors. A multiplex PCR was run with 60 Vbeta primers and 13 Jbeta primers. Assay: immunoSEQ multiplex PCR; the TCRdb copy retains only in-frame clones and omits some. The sample lists 100,000 or so clones; roughly 75% were seen once. Study-level results: The authors confirmed in vitro that three CMV-associated chains were specific for CMV antigens. Presence/absence analyses assumed roughly uniform sequencing depth across donors. Available immune exposure information covered CMV serostatus only.

Notes on this clone: Its antigen is as yet unknown.

Trimming shortened V by 0 bases and J by 2 bases, and 9 bases separated the two germline ends. The CDR3 has 14 amino acids. CDR1 SGHRS and CDR2 YFSETQ come from the germline V gene. The TCR sequence derives from a young woman in good health and CMV-seropositive. The source material was PBMCs. V is TRBV5-1 and J is TRBJ2-7; no reliable D call. The CDR3 here is CASSLVAETYEQYF. CDR3 DNA sequence: TGCGCCAGCAGCTTGGTCGCGGAAACCTACGAGCAGTACTTC.